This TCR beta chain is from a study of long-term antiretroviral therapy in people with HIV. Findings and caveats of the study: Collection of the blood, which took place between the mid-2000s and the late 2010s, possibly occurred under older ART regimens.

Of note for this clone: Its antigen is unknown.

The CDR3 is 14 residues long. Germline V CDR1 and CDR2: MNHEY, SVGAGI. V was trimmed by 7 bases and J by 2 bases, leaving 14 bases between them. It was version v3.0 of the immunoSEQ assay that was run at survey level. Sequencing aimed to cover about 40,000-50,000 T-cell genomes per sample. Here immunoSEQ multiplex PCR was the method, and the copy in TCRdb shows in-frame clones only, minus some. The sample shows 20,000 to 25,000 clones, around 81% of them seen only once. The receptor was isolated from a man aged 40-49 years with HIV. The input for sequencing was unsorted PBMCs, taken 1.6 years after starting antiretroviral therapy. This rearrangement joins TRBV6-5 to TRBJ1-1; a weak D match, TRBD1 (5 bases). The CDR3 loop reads CASTVWDGNTEAFF. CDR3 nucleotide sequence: TGTGCCAGCACCGTATGGGACGGAAACACTGAAGCTTTCTTT.